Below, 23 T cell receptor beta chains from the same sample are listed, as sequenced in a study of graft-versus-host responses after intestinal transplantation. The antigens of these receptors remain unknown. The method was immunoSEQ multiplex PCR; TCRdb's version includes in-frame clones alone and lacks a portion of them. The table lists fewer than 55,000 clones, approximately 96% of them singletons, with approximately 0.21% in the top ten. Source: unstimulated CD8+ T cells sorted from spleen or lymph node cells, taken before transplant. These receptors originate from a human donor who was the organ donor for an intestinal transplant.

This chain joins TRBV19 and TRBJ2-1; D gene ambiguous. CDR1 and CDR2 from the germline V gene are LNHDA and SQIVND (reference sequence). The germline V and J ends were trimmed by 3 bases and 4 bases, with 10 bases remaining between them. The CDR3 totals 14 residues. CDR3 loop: CASSIVHLYNEQFF. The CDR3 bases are TGTGCCAGTAGTATTGTGCACTTATACAATGAGCAGTTCTTC.

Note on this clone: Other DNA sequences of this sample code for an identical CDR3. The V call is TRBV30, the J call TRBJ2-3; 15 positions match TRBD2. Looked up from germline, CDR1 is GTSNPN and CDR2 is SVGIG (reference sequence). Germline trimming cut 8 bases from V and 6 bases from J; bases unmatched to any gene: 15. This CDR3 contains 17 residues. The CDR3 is CAGEGGLAGGDVDTQYF. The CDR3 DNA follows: TGTGCCGGTGAGGGAGGACTAGCGGGGGGGGATGTTGATACGCAGTATTTT.

The CDR3 region is CASSQARSTEAFF. The CDR3 nucleotides read TGCGCCAGCAGCCAGGCCAGGAGCACTGAAGCTTTCTTT. This rearrangement joins TRBV4-1 to TRBJ1-1, with D unresolved. V lost 3 bases and J 4 bases, leaving 9 bases between the germline ends. CDR1 is MGHRA and CDR2 is YSYEKL in the germline V gene. This CDR3 region has 13 residues.

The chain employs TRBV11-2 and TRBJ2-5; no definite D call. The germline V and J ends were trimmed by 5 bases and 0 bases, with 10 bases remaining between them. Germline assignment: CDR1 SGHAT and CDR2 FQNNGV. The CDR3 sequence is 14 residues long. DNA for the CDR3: TGTGCCAGCAGCCTGCAGAACGACCAAGAGACCCAGTACTTC. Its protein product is CASSLQNDQETQYF.

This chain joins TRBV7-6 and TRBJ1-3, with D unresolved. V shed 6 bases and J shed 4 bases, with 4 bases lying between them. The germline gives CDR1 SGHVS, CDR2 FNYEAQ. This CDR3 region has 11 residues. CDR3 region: CASSTGNTIYF. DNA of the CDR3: TGTGCCAGCAGTACCGGAAACACCATATATTTT.

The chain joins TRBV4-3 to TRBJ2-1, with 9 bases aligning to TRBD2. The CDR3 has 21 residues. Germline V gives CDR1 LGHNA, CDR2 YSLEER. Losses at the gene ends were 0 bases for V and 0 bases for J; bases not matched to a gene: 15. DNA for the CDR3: TGCGCCAGCAGCCAAGACTTGACGGCGCTAGCGGGAATCCCCTCCTACAATGAGCAGTTCTTC. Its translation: CASSQDLTALAGIPSYNEQFF.

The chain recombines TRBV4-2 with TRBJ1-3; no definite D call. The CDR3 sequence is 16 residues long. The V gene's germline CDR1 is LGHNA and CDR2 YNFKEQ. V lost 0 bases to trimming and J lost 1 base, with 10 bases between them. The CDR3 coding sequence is TGTGCCAGCAGCCAAGAGGGCGGACTGTCTGGAAACACCATATATTTT. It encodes CASSQEGGLSGNTIYF.

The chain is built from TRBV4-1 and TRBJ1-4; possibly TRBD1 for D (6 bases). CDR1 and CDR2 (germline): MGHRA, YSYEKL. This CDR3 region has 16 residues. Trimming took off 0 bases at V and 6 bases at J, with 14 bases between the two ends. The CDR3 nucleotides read TGCGCCAGCAGCCAAGATGAGGCAGGGGAAGATGAAAAACTGTTTTTT. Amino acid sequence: CASSQDEAGEDEKLFF.

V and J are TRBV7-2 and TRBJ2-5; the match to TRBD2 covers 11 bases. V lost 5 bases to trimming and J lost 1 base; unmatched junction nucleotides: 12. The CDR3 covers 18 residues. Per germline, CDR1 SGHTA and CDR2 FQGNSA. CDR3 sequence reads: CASSPGTSGLVIQETQYF. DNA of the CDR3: TGTGCCAGCAGCCCCGGGACTAGCGGACTTGTGATCCAAGAGACCCAGTACTTC.

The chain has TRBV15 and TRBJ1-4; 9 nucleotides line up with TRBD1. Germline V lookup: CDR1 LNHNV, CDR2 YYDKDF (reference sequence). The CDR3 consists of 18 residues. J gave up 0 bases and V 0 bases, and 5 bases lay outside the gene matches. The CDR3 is CATSRDDRGVTTNEKLFF. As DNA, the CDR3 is TGTGCCACCAGCAGAGATGACAGGGGGGTGACAACTAATGAAAAACTGTTTTTT.

The CDR3 DNA reads as TGTGCCAGCAGCGCGCAGGGTCCTAACTATGGCTACACCTTC. Amino acid sequence: CASSAQGPNYGYTF. The V and J genes are TRBV9 and TRBJ1-2, with D tentatively TRBD1 (5 bases). Trimming stripped 3 bases from V and 0 bases from J, with 9 bases between. CDR1 is SGDLS, CDR2 YYNGEE, per germline. The CDR3 loop spans 14 amino acids.

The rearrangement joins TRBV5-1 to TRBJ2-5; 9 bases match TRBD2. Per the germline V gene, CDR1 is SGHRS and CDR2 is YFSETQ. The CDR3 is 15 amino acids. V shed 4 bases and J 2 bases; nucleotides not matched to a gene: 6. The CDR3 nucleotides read TGCGCCAGCAGCGCAGATAGCGGGGGTCAAGAGACCCAGTACTTC. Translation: CASSADSGGQETQYF.

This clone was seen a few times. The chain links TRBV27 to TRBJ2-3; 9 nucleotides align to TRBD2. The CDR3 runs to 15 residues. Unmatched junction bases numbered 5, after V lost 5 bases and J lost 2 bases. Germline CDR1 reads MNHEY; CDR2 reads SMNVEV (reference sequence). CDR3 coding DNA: TGTGCCAGCAGTCCTGAGCGGGGGGTCACAGATACGCAGTATTTT. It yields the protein CASSPERGVTDTQYF.

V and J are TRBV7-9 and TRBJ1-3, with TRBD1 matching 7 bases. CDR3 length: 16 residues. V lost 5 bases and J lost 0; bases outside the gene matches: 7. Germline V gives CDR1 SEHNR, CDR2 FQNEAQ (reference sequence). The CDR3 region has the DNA TGTGCCAGCAGCCCGACAGGGATGGGCTCTGGAAACACCATATATTTT. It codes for CASSPTGMGSGNTIYF.

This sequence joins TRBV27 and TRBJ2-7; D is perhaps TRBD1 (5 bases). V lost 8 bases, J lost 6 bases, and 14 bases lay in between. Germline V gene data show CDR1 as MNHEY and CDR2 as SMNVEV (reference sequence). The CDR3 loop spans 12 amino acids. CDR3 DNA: TGTGCCAGCTCCTTAACAGGTACCGAGCAGTACTTC. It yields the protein CASSLTGTEQYF.

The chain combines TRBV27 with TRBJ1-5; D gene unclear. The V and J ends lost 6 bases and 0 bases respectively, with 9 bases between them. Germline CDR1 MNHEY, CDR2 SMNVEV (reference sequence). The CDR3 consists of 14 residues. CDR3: CASSIGYSNQPQHF. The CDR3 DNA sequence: TGTGCCAGCAGCATTGGGTATAGCAATCAGCCCCAGCATTTT.

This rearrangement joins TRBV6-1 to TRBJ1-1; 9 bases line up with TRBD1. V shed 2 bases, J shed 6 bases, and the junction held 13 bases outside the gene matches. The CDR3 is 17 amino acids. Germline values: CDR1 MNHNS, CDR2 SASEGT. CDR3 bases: TGTGCCAGCAGTGAACTGACAGGGGGGGAGGAGGACGCTGAAGCTTTCTTT. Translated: CASSELTGGEEDAEAFF.

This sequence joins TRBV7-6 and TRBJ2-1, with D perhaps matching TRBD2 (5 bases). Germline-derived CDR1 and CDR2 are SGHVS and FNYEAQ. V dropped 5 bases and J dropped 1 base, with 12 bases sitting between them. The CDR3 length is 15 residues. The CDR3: CASSLGLASYNEQFF. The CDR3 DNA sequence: TGTGCCAGCAGCCTTGGGCTAGCATCCTACAATGAGCAGTTCTTC.

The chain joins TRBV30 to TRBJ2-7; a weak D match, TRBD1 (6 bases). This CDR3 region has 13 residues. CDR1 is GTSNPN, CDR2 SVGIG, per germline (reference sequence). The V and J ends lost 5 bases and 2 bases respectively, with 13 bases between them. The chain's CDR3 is CAWGGGSAYEQYF. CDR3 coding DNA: TGTGCCTGGGGGGGCGGCTCCGCCTACGAGCAGTACTTC.

CDR3 residues: CASRSGGRHNSPLHF. The CDR3 DNA follows: TGTGCCAGCAGGAGCGGGGGAAGACATAATTCACCCCTCCACTTT. This sequence joins TRBV28 and TRBJ1-6; the D gene is possibly TRBD1 (5 bases). Germline CDR1 and CDR2: MDHEN and SYDVKM. V lost 6 bases and J lost 5, with 14 bases in between. There are 15 residues in the CDR3.

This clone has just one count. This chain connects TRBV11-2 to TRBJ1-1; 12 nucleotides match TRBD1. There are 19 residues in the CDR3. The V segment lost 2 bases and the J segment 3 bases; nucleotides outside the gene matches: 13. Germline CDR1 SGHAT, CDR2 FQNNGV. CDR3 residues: CASSLKSKGQGARYTEAFF. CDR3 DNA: TGTGCCAGCAGCTTAAAGTCTAAGGGACAGGGGGCTCGGTACACTGAAGCTTTCTTT.

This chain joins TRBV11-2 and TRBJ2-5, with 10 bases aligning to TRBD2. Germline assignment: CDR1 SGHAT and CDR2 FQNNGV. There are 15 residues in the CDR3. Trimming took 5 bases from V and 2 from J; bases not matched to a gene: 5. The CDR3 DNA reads TGTGCCAGCAGCCTAACAGCGGGGGGGCAAGAGACCCAGTACTTC. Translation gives CASSLTAGGQETQYF.

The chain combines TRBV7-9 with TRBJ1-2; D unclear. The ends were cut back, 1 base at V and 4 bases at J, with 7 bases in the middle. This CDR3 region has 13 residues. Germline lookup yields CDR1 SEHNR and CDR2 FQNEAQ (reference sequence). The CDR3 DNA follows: TGTGCCAGCAGCTTAGAGCAGAGCTATGGCTACACCTTC. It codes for CASSLEQSYGYTF.